The 3 T cell receptor beta chains below come from one sample, sequenced in a study of T cell responses to AZD1222 COVID-19 vaccine. The repertoire was sequenced with immunoSEQ multiplex PCR; TCRdb's copy has only in-frame clones and lacks some. The sample lists roughly 120,000 clones, roughly 91% occurring once. The sample was peripheral blood, taken on day 0 of AZD1222 vaccination. The receptors were gathered from an adult in good health.

The rearrangement joins TRBV2 to TRBJ1-4; 7 positions agree with TRBD1. The V gene's germline CDR1 is SNHLY and CDR2 FYNNEI. The J segment lost 14 bases and the V segment lost 7 bases, leaving 16 bases of the junction unmatched. The CDR3 runs to 14 residues. CDR3 coding DNA: TGTGCCAGCACCGGGACAGACCCCAGAGTTAAGCTGTTTTTT. It specifies CASTGTDPRVKLFF.

J is TRBJ2-2 and V is TRBV6-2 or TRBV6-3, with 8 bases aligning to TRBD1. Germline V gene data show CDR1 as MNHEY and CDR2 as SVGEGT. The CDR3 spans 16 residues. V dropped 4 bases and J dropped 1; count of bases not matched to a gene: 5. The CDR3 loop reads CASSSYGTGNTGELFF. In nucleotides, the CDR3 is TGTGCCAGCAGTTCGTATGGGACAGGGAACACCGGGGAGCTGTTTTTT.

The chain combines TRBV4-1 with TRBJ2-3, with D perhaps matching TRBD1 or TRBD2 (5 bases each). Germline lookup yields CDR1 MGHRA and CDR2 YSYEKL. The CDR3 has 16 amino acids. V was trimmed by 1 base and J by 2 bases, leaving 13 bases between them. CDR3 DNA: TGCGCCAGCAGCCAAGCCTGGGGGACGACCACAGATACGCAGTATTTT. It codes for CASSQAWGTTTDTQYF.